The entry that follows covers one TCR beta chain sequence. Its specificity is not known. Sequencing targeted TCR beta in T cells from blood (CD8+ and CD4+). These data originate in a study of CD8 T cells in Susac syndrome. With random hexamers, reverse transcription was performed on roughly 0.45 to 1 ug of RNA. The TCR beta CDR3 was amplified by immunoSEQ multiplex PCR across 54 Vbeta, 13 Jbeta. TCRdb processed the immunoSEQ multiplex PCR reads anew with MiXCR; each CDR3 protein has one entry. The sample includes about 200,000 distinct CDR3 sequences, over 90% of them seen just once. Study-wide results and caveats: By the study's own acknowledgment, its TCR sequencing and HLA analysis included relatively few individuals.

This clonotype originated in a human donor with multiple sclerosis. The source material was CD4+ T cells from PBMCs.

The CDR3 nucleotides read TGTGCCAGCAGCTTAGCCAGCGGGACCTACAATGAGCAGTTCTTC. Amino acid sequence: CASSLASGTYNEQFF. This chain joins TRBV7-9 and TRBJ2-1; TRBD2 aligns across 7 bases. The CDR3 loop spans 15 amino acids. Germline trimming cut 0 bases from V and 2 bases from J; bases unmatched to any gene: 1. Germline V gene data show CDR1 as SEHNR and CDR2 as FQNEAQ (reference sequence).